The T cell receptor (beta chain) described here comes from a study of blood T cell repertoires in COVID-19. Background on the study: COVID-19 samples from acute and convalescent phases originated in the United States, Italy and Spain. Sample material is recorded as cDNA or gDNA derived from T cells, B-cell-depleted T cells, or PBMCs.

The CDR3 loop spans 13 amino acids. V lost 6 bases to trimming and J lost 8 bases; unmatched junction nucleotides: 7. Per the original data handling: Reference gene primer amplification in the assay estimated nucleated cell counts. Sequencing used immunoSEQ multiplex PCR; TCRdb keeps in-frame clones, though not all of them. Clone size and the V and J calls come from that table; the DNA yielded D and trimming. This sample has 99,000 or so clones, with roughly 90% found just once. This sequence was found in a human donor in a cohort sampled during active COVID-19. What was sequenced was peripheral blood. V and J are TRBV12-3 or TRBV12-4 and TRBJ1-2, with TRBD1 matching over 9 bases. In DNA form, the CDR3 reads TGTGCCAGCAGGCCGACAGGGGGATGGGGCTACACCTTC. It translates to CASRPTGGWGYTF.